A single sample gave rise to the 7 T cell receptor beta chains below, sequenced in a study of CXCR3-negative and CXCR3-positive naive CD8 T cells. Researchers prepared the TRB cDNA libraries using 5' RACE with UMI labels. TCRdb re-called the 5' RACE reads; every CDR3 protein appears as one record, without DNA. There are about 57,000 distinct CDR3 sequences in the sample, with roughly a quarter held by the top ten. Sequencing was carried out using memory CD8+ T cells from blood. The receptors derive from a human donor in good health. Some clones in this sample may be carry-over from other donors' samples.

This CDR3 reads CASSLWLAGEDTQYF. The rearrangement links TRBV7-3 to TRBJ2-3; without DNA, the TCRdb call of TRBD2 cannot be checked. The germline V gene has CDR1 SGHTA and CDR2 FQGTGA. The CDR3 loop spans 15 amino acids.

The CDR3 sequence: CSSVFVLGSGQYF. The chain couples TRBV20-1 to TRBJ2-7; TCRdb calls TRBD2, which cannot be checked without DNA. CDR3 length: 13 amino acids. The germline CDR1 and CDR2 sequences are DFQATT and SNEGSKA (reference sequence).

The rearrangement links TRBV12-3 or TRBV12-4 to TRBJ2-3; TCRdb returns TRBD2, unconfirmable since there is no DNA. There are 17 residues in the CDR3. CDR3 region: CASSSTSGGSSTDTQYF.

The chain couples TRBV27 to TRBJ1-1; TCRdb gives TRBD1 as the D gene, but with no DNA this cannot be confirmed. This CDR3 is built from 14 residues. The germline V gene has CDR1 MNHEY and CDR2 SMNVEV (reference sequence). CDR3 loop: CASSFRGGGTEAFF.

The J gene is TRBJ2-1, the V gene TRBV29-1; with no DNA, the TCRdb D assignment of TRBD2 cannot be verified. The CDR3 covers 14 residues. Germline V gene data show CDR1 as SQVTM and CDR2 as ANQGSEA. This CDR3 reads CSVDGLVLYNEQFF.

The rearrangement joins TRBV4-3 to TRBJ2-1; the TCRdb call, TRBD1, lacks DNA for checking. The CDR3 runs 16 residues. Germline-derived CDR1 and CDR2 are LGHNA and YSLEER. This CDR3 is CASSQEVGGIYNEQFF.

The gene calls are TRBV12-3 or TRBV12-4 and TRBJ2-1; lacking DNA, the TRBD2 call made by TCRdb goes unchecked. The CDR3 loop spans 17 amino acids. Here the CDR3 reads CASSLVRTEIGRNEQFF.